This T cell receptor (beta chain) emerged from a study of control samples from healthy donors and cancer patients. With V trimmed by 1 base and J by 2 bases, 10 bases remained unmatched. Germline loops: CDR1 SGHTA, CDR2 FQGNSA. The CDR3 extends over 18 amino acids. The assay was immunoSEQ multiplex PCR, and TCRdb's table has in-frame clones only and misses some. The profile shows fewer than 65,000 clones, about four fifths of them singletons. The chain is built from TRBV7-2 and TRBJ1-5, with 8 positions matching TRBD1. The clonotype was recovered from a man between 65 and 85 years old in good health. Source material: blood. As DNA, the CDR3 is TGTGCCAGCAGCTTAGGAACCCGACAGGGGCGAGGCAATCAGCCCCAGCATTTT. Its translation is CASSLGTRQGRGNQPQHF.